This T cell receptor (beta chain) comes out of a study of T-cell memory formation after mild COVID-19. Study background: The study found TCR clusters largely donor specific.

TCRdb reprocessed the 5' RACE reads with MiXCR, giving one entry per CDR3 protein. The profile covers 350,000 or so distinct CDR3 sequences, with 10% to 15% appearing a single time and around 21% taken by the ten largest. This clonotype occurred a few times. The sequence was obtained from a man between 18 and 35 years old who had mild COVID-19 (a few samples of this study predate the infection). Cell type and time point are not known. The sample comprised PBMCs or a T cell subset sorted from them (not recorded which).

The DNA for the CDR3 is TGTGCCAGCAGCTTTGGCCCCCCGGGACTGGGGGAGACCCAGTACTTC. Encoded protein: CASSFGPPGLGETQYF. The rearrangement uses TRBV7-2 and TRBJ2-5; TRBD2 is a possible D gene (6 bases). The CDR3 length is 16 residues. The germline CDR1 and CDR2 sequences are SGHTA and FQGNSA. Trimming shortened V by 3 bases and J by 5 bases, and 19 bases separated the two germline ends.